These 29 T cell receptor beta chains share one sample of origin, sequenced in a study of shared clonotypes between healthy human individuals. Profiled with immunoSEQ multiplex PCR; TCRdb holds only in-frame clones, not every one. The table records some 1 million clones, about three quarters of them present only once. The source material was memory CD4+ T cells sorted from blood. As to subset: CD45RA-negative fraction. Receptor source: a man between 18 and 35 years old in good health.

The chain carries TRBV7-2 and TRBJ1-6, with D maybe TRBD1 (6 bases). With 5 bases removed from V and 6 bases from J, the gap between germline ends came to 14 bases. The CDR3 loop spans 15 amino acids. The germline CDR1 and CDR2 sequences are SGHTA and FQGNSA. The CDR3 DNA follows: TGTGCCAGCAGCCCTGAGGGGGGATTTAATTCACCCCTCCACTTT. Translation: CASSPEGGFNSPLHF.

The V gene is TRBV11-1, the J gene TRBJ2-1; a possible D gene is TRBD1 (7 bases). The germline CDR1 and CDR2 sequences are SGHAT and FQDESV (reference sequence). V was cut by 6 bases and J by 2 bases, with 11 bases left in between. The CDR3 has 14 amino acids. The CDR3: CASRRDSAYNEQFF. The CDR3 coding sequence is TGTGCCAGCAGGCGGGACAGCGCCTACAATGAGCAGTTCTTC.

This chain connects TRBV7-3 to TRBJ2-4, with D maybe TRBD1 (5 bases). Trimming shortened V by 4 bases and J by 7 bases, and 11 bases separated the two germline ends. Germline CDR1 reads SGHTA; CDR2 reads FQGTGA. CDR3 length: 13 amino acids. The CDR3 region is CASSYARGNIQYF. The CDR3 nucleotides are TGTGCCAGCAGCTACGCTAGGGGTAACATTCAGTACTTC.

This sequence joins TRBV27 and TRBJ1-2, with 9 positions matching TRBD1. Germline V gene sequence: CDR1 MNHEY, CDR2 SMNVEV (reference sequence). The CDR3 extends over 18 amino acids. The trim removed 3 bases at V and 7 bases at J, leaving 18 bases unmatched. This chain's CDR3 is CASSFENPRDRGSLGYTF. For the CDR3, the DNA is TGTGCCAGCAGTTTCGAGAATCCCCGAGACAGGGGGTCCCTTGGCTACACCTTC.

This clone was counted a few times. This chain uses TRBV2 with TRBJ2-7, with a weak D call TRBD2 (6 bases). This CDR3 is 15 amino acids long. The V gene lost 3 bases and the J gene lost 5 bases, with 17 bases spanning the gap. Germline V gives CDR1 SNHLY, CDR2 FYNNEI. CDR3 loop: CASSEGGGRAHEQYF. CDR3 in DNA: TGTGCCAGCAGTGAGGGGGGTGGCAGGGCCCACGAGCAGTACTTC.

The rearrangement links TRBV5-5 to TRBJ2-1; D call uncertain. V lost 0 bases and J lost 5, with 6 bases in between. This CDR3 contains 13 residues. The germline CDR1 and CDR2 sequences are SGHKS and YYEKEE (reference sequence). As DNA, the CDR3 is TGTGCCAGCAGCTTGGGCGGAGACAATGAGCAGTTCTTC. Protein: CASSLGGDNEQFF.

The chain couples TRBV7-2 to TRBJ1-1; D remains unclear. V was shortened by 5 bases and J by 4 bases, with 11 bases between the two germline ends. Germline CDR1 is SGHTA and CDR2 is FQGNSA. This CDR3 region has 13 residues. The chain's CDR3 is CASSQEIFTEAFF. The CDR3 nucleotides are TGTGCCAGCAGCCAAGAGATCTTCACTGAAGCTTTCTTT.

J is TRBJ2-2 and V is TRBV5-1; D not resolved. The CDR3 covers 14 residues. Germline assignment: CDR1 SGHRS and CDR2 YFSETQ. V lost 0 bases to trimming and J lost 3 bases, with 6 bases between them. The CDR3 nucleotides read TGCGCCAGCAGCTTGGCCTCCGACACCGGGGAGCTGTTTTTT. It encodes CASSLASDTGELFF.

The rearrangement joins TRBV10-3 to TRBJ2-7; 9 bases line up with TRBD2. The V gene end was trimmed by 6 bases and the J gene end by 6 bases; junction bases not matched to a gene: 6. Germline loops: CDR1 ENHRY, CDR2 SYGVKD. The CDR3 is 13 residues long. The CDR3: CAIRAGGQGEQYF. CDR3 DNA sequence: TGTGCCATCAGGGCGGGAGGGCAAGGCGAGCAGTACTTC.

This clone has more than one count but fewer than ten. The rearrangement joins TRBV5-8 to TRBJ1-6, with D hard to call. Per the germline V gene, CDR1 is SGHTS and CDR2 is YDEGEE. The CDR3 has 12 residues. V was pared by 0 bases and J by 12 bases, with 7 bases between. In DNA form, the CDR3 reads TGTGCCAGCAGCTTGGGTAAAGGACCCCTCCACTTT. As protein: CASSLGKGPLHF.

Concerning this clone itself: The same CDR3 arises from other DNA sequences in this sample as well. The chain has TRBV5-1 and TRBJ1-5, with D unresolved. Germline CDR1 is SGHRS and CDR2 is YFSETQ. The CDR3 spans 15 residues. The ends were cut back, 1 base at V and 0 bases at J, with 8 bases in the middle. The CDR3 spells CASSLQGYSNQPQHF. Written as DNA, the CDR3 is TGCGCCAGCAGCTTGCAAGGTTATAGCAATCAGCCCCAGCATTTT.

V and J are TRBV6-5 and TRBJ2-7, with D possibly being TRBD2 (5 bases). The ends were cut back, 4 bases at V and 1 base at J, with 11 bases in the middle. The CDR3 has 14 amino acids. Germline assignment: CDR1 MNHEY and CDR2 SVGAGI. Here the CDR3 reads CASSSPGGSYEQYF. CDR3 in DNA: TGTGCCAGCAGTTCCCCGGGCGGGTCCTACGAGCAGTACTTC.

This clone was seen a few times. The rearrangement links TRBV6-5 to TRBJ1-2; D gene uncertain. Germline V gives CDR1 MNHEY, CDR2 SVGAGI. V lost 8 bases and J 4 bases, leaving 17 bases between the germline ends. The CDR3 has 14 amino acids. The CDR3 coding sequence is TGTGCCAGCGGAAACGCGGGCAGTTTCTATGGCTACACCTTC. Translation: CASGNAGSFYGYTF.

This clone was counted at least ten times. The chain recombines TRBV9 with TRBJ2-3; 15 positions match TRBD2. This CDR3 spans 17 amino acids. Germline CDR1 SGDLS, CDR2 YYNGEE. After removal of 1 base from V and 3 bases from J, the junction contained 3 bases not matched to a gene. The CDR3 DNA reads as TGTGCCAGCAGCGTACCGGGACTAGCGGGGGGTACAGATACGCAGTATTTT. This encodes CASSVPGLAGGTDTQYF.

CDR3 bases: TGTGCCAGCAGCTCCAGATATGAAGCTTTCTTT. Translating it yields CASSSRYEAFF. The chain combines TRBV11-2 with TRBJ1-1; D is ambiguous. This CDR3 region has 11 residues. CDR1 SGHAT and CDR2 FQNNGV come from the germline V gene. Trimming took off 4 bases at V and 7 bases at J, with 7 bases between the two ends.

The gene calls are TRBV27 and TRBJ2-2; 9 bases line up with TRBD2. The CDR3 is 17 residues long. J gave up 7 bases and V 4 bases, and 13 bases lay outside the gene matches. Germline CDR1 MNHEY, CDR2 SMNVEV (reference sequence). This CDR3 is CASSSSGGRASSGELFF. CDR3 in DNA: TGTGCCAGCAGTTCGTCCGGCGGGAGGGCCTCAAGCGGGGAGCTGTTTTTT.

This clone was counted only a few times. V and J are TRBV28 and TRBJ1-6; D is perhaps TRBD1 (6 bases). V was trimmed by 6 bases and J by 11 bases, leaving 14 bases between them. Germline V lookup: CDR1 MDHEN, CDR2 SYDVKM. The CDR3 totals 13 residues. Here the CDR3 DNA reads TGTGCCAGCAGGTCTTACAGGGAGGCACCCCTCCACTTT. Encoded protein: CASRSYREAPLHF.

The V and J genes are TRBV7-9 and TRBJ2-5, with 9 nucleotides matching TRBD2. This CDR3 is built from 15 residues. The trim removed 5 bases at V and 5 bases at J, leaving 9 bases unmatched. Per the germline V gene, CDR1 is SEHNR and CDR2 is FQNEAQ (reference sequence). The CDR3 DNA sequence: TGTGCCAGCAGCCCTGGACTAGCGCCCCAGGAGACCCAGTACTTC. Protein sequence: CASSPGLAPQETQYF.

The rearrangement uses TRBV9 and TRBJ2-3; no clear D. V was pared by 0 bases and J by 4 bases, with 15 bases between. This CDR3 is built from 16 residues. The germline CDR1 and CDR2 sequences are SGDLS and YYNGEE. This chain's CDR3 is CASSVGRAQTSDTQYF. The CDR3 DNA reads as TGTGCCAGCAGCGTAGGTCGGGCACAGACCTCAGATACGCAGTATTTT.

This sequence joins TRBV5-4 and TRBJ2-1; 10 nucleotides agree with TRBD2. The V gene end was trimmed by 2 bases and the J gene end by 9 bases; junction bases not matched to a gene: 8. There are 15 residues in the CDR3. Germline V gene data show CDR1 as SGHNT and CDR2 as YYREEE (reference sequence). Written as DNA, the CDR3 is TGTGCCAGCAGCTTTAGGAGCGGGAGGGCCGGTGAGCAGTTCTTC. Its translation: CASSFRSGRAGEQFF.

J is TRBJ1-5 and V is TRBV6-1; no clear D gene. Germline values: CDR1 MNHNS, CDR2 SASEGT. The CDR3 contains 14 residues. Deletions cut 5 bases from V and 0 bases from J, with 8 bases between. This CDR3 reads CASSLGYSNQPQHF. DNA of the CDR3: TGTGCCAGCAGTCTTGGGTATAGCAATCAGCCCCAGCATTTT.

The table lists this clone with a few counts. The chain combines TRBV6-6 with TRBJ2-1, with 8 bases fitting TRBD2. V dropped 4 bases and J dropped 7; count of bases not matched to a gene: 12. There are 16 residues in the CDR3. CDR1 MNHNY and CDR2 SVGAGI come from the germline V gene (reference sequence). CDR3 protein: CASSSRGGTKGNEQFF. CDR3 bases: TGTGCCAGCAGTTCCCGGGGGGGGACGAAGGGGAATGAGCAGTTCTTC.

J is TRBJ2-3 and V is TRBV5-4; TRBD1 is a possible D gene (6 bases). Trimming cost V 4 bases and J 6 bases, with 12 bases left between them. This CDR3 comprises 13 residues. Germline CDR1 and CDR2: SGHNT and YYREEE (reference sequence). CDR3 sequence (DNA): TGTGCCAGCAGCACCGGACAGAGGGATACGCAGTATTTT. Protein sequence: CASSTGQRDTQYF.

This chain joins TRBV5-4 and TRBJ2-2; 7 positions agree with TRBD1. Losses at the gene ends were 3 bases for V and 5 bases for J; bases not matched to a gene: 4. CDR3 size: 14 residues. CDR1 is SGHNT, CDR2 YYREEE, per germline (reference sequence). The CDR3 sequence is CASSSTGPTGELFF. The CDR3, as DNA: TGTGCCAGCAGCTCGACAGGGCCAACCGGGGAGCTGTTTTTT.

The rearrangement links TRBV29-1 to TRBJ1-1, with D possibly being TRBD1 (5 bases). V shed 3 bases and J shed 8 bases, with 16 bases lying between them. CDR1 and CDR2 (germline): SQVTM, ANQGSEA. CDR3 length: 13 amino acids. For the CDR3, the DNA is TGCAGCGTTGATGATTGGACGGGGGACGAAGCTTTCTTT. This sequence encodes CSVDDWTGDEAFF.

Only a few counts were recorded for this clone. The gene calls are TRBV6-5 and TRBJ2-7; D is perhaps TRBD2 (5 bases). Trimming removed 4 bases at V and 3 bases at J, with 13 bases between. Germline values: CDR1 MNHEY, CDR2 SVGAGI. The CDR3 extends over 14 amino acids. The CDR3 spells CASSLRENSYEQYF. The CDR3 nucleotides read TGTGCCAGCAGTTTGAGGGAGAACAGCTACGAGCAGTACTTC.

The V gene is TRBV6-4, the J gene TRBJ2-7; D is uncertain. There are 17 residues in the CDR3. The V end was cut by 2 bases, the J end by 3 bases, with 20 bases between. Germline-derived CDR1 and CDR2 are MRHNA and SNTAGT. CDR3 protein: CASSDRGSRPPYYEQYF. The CDR3 nucleotides read TGTGCCAGCAGTGACCGAGGCAGTCGTCCGCCGTACTACGAGCAGTACTTC.

The chain carries TRBV7-9 and TRBJ2-7; 7 bases line up with TRBD1. The CDR3 extends over 15 amino acids. Germline V gives CDR1 SEHNR, CDR2 FQNEAQ (reference sequence). The V segment lost 2 bases and the J segment 3 bases; nucleotides outside the gene matches: 7. CDR3 amino acids: CASSLKGGTDYEQYF. The DNA for the CDR3 is TGTGCCAGCAGCTTAAAAGGGGGCACCGACTACGAGCAGTACTTC.

The chain joins TRBV10-2 to TRBJ1-1, with D hard to call. The germline V and J ends were trimmed by 3 bases and 0 bases, with 11 bases remaining between them. Germline V gene lookup returns CDR1 WSHSY and CDR2 SAAADI. This CDR3 has 15 amino acids. The CDR3 spells CASSDSGYMNTEAFF. The CDR3 DNA sequence: TGCGCCAGCAGTGACAGCGGATATATGAACACTGAAGCTTTCTTT.